This T cell receptor beta chain was profiled in a study of radiotherapy plus CTLA-4 blockade in lung cancer. Study background: Across the patients, objective responses occurred in about 19%, and disease control in under 40%. The study's findings and limits: Clones of tumor-derived TCRs expanded in blood after radiotherapy plus ipilimumab. It was early blood T cell clone dynamics, with interferon-beta, that reportedly best predicted response.

Germline assignment: CDR1 MDHEN and CDR2 SYDVKM. The CDR3 is 14 amino acids. Trimming removed 3 bases at V and 5 bases at J, with 13 bases between. Chemo-refractory metastatic non-small-cell lung cancer patients underwent focal radiation alongside CTLA-4 blockade with ipilimumab. TCRdb keeps only in-frame clones here, not all; method: immunoSEQ multiplex PCR. The sample includes about 97,000 clones, under 85% of them seen just once. This clone was observed a few times. As yet, its antigen is unknown. The chain couples TRBV28 to TRBJ1-1, with D possibly matching TRBD1 (6 bases). This TCR came from a human donor with non-small cell lung cancer who had a partial response to radiotherapy plus ipilimumab. Some clones in this sample may be carry-over from other donors' samples. The starting material was peripheral blood, obtained from a patient treated with radiotherapy plus ipilimumab. The CDR3 loop reads CASSLQGTWTEAFF. CDR3 nucleotide sequence: TGTGCCAGCAGTTTGCAGGGGACGTGGACTGAAGCTTTCTTT. The full variable domain, in which reference TRBV28 and TRBJ1-1 provide the parts outside the CDR3, is DVKVTQSSRYLVKRTGEKVFLECVQDMDHENMFWYRQDPGLGLRLIYFSYDVKMKEKGDIPEGYSVSREKKERFSLILESASTNQTSMYLCASSLQGTWTEAFFGQGTRLTVV.